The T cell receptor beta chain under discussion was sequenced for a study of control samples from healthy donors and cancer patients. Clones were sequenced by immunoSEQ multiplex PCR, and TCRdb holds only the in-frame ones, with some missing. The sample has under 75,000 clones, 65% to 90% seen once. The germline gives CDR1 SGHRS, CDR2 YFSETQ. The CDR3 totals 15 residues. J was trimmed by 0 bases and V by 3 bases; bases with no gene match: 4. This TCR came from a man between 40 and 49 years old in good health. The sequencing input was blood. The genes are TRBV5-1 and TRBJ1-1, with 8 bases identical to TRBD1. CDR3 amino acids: CASSWGQVMNTEAFF. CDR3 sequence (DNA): TGCGCCAGCAGCTGGGGACAGGTTATGAACACTGAAGCTTTCTTT.